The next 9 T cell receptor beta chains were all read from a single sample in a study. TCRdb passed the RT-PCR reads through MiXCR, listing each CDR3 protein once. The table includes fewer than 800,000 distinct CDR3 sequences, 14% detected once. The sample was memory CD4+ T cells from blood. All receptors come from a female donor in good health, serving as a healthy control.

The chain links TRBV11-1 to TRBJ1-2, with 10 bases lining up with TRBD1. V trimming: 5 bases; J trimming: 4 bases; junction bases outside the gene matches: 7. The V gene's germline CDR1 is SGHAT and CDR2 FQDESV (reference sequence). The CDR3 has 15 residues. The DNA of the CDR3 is TGTGCCAGCAGCCTTGGGACAGGGGCTCTCTATGGCTACACCTTC. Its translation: CASSLGTGALYGYTF.

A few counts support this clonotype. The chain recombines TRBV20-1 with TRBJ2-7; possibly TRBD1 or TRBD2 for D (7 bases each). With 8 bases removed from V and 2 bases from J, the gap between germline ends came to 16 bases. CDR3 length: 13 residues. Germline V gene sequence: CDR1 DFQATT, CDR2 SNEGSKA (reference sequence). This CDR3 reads CSSGGQATYEQYF. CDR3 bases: TGCAGTTCGGGAGGACAGGCCACCTACGAGCAGTACTTC.

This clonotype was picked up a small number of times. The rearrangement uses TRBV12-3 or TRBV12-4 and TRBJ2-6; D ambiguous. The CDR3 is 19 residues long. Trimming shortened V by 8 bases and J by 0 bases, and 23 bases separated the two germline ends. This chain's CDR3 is CASRPVFGLGYSGANVLTF. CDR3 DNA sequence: TGTGCCAGCCGCCCTGTGTTCGGTTTGGGTTACTCTGGGGCCAACGTCCTGACTTTC.

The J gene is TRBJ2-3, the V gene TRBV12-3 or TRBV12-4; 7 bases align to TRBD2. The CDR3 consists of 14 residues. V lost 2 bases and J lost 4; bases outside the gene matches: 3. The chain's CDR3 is CASSLTGGADTQYF. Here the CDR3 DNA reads TGTGCCAGCAGTTTAACGGGAGGCGCAGATACGCAGTATTTT.

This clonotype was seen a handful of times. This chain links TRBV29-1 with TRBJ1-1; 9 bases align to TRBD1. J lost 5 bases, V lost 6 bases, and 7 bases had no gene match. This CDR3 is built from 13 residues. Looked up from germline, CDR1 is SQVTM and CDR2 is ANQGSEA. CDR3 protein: CSVYRGRRTEAFF. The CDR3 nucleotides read TGCAGCGTCTACAGGGGGCGGAGGACTGAAGCTTTCTTT.

CDR3 protein: CSAQTSGDMNTEAFF. CDR3 DNA sequence: TGCAGTGCCCAAACCTCGGGAGACATGAACACTGAAGCTTTCTTT. This sequence joins TRBV20-1 and TRBJ1-1; D is uncertain. Per the germline V gene, CDR1 is DFQATT and CDR2 is SNEGSKA (reference sequence). The CDR3 extends over 15 amino acids. V gave up 6 bases and J gave up 0 bases, with 17 bases separating them.

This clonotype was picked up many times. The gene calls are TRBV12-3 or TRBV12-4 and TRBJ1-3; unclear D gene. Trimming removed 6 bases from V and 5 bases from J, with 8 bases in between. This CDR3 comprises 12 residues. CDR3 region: CASSFDRNTIYF. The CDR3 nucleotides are TGTGCCAGCAGCTTCGACAGAAACACCATATATTTT.

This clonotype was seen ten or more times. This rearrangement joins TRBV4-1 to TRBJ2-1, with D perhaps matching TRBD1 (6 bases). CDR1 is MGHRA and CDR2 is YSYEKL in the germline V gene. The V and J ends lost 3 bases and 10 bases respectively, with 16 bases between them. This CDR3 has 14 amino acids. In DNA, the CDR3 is TGCGCCAGCAGCCAGGGACAATCGGACGACGAGCAGTTCTTC. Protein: CASSQGQSDDEQFF.

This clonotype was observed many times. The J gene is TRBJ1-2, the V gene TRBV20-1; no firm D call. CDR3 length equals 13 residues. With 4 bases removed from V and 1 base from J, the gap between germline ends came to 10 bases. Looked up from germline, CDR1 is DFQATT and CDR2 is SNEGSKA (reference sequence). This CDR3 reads CSATDGFNYGYTF. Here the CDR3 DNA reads TGCAGTGCTACGGACGGATTTAACTATGGCTACACCTTC.